The T cell receptor (beta chain) under discussion was sequenced for a study of CD8+ T cells in alopecia areata. Cell sorting was applied to PBMCs, and CD4+ and CD8+ T cells were collected. Germline trimming cut 4 bases from V and 4 bases from J; bases unmatched to any gene: 3. This CDR3 has 14 residues. CDR1 and CDR2 from the germline V gene are SNHLY and FYNNEI. Regarding the study as a whole: Normal skin's resident alphabeta T cells are also sequenced in scalp samples. With patients, TCR sharing proved less clear than in mice, a difference possibly related to HLA. Alopecia totalis/universalis scalp especially showed more expanded CD8+ clones than normal scalp.

In each case, RNA was isolated and then reverse transcribed into cDNA as the sequencing template. Only in-frame clones appear in the TCRdb table, and some are missing; sequencing was by immunoSEQ multiplex PCR. Among about 150,000 clones listed, 55% to 65% were seen once. A note on this clone: Its antigen is as yet unknown.

Sequenced input: CD4+ T cells sorted from blood. The receptor comes from a human donor in good health. The rearrangement links TRBV2 to TRBJ1-2; 10 nucleotides match TRBD1. CDR3 in DNA: TGTGCCAGCAGTGTGGACAGGGGGGGCTATGGCTACACCTTC. This codes for CASSVDRGGYGYTF.